This T cell receptor beta chain was sequenced for a study of cytomegalovirus exposure and HLA in healthy donors. Study context: An early data release held tens of millions of unique TCRs from HLA-typed donors. Regarding the study as a whole: It was assumed in the presence/absence analyses that sequencing depth was roughly uniform across donors.

Germline V gene lookup returns CDR1 LGHNA and CDR2 YNFKEQ. V dropped 6 bases and J dropped 3 bases, with 16 bases sitting between them. This CDR3 contains 15 residues. This clone showed up just a few times. Its antigen remains unknown. PCR primers comprised 60 Vbeta and 13 Jbeta primers. Some clones are missing from TCRdb's copy, which holds only in-frame ones; the method was immunoSEQ multiplex PCR. The data hold about 110,000 clones, with just over 75% observed a single time. Specimen: PBMCs. The chain employs TRBV4-2 and TRBJ2-3, with a possible D match to TRBD1 (6 bases). This clonotype was obtained from a man aged 25 to 40 in good health and CMV-seropositive. The CDR3 sequence: CASRSTGFVTDTQYF. The CDR3 region has the DNA TGTGCCAGCAGGTCCACAGGGTTTGTAACAGATACGCAGTATTTT.